This TCR beta chain was captured by sequencing in a study of Ad26.COV2.S vaccination and SARS-CoV-2 variants. General study results and limits: Assessments of TCR breadth and depth may have underestimated the total T cell responses.

Assay: immunoSEQ multiplex PCR; the TCRdb copy retains only in-frame clones and omits some. The sample consists of about 370,000 clones, around nine tenths of them appearing once. With respect to this clone: Its antigen remains unidentified.

The treatment: over 15 received Ad26.COV2.S at low or high dose, single or two shots; 5 received placebo; per-sample allocation not given. Day 63 following the first vaccine or placebo injection was when the samples were taken. This TCR was recovered from a person aged 18-60 years who received the Ad26.COV2.S COVID-19 vaccine or a placebo. The sample consisted of peripheral blood, taken in a trial of Ad26.COV2.S vaccine versus placebo.

The CDR3 DNA reads as TGTGCCAGCAGTATATTAGCGGGAGCCGGGGAGCTGTTTTTT. Its translation is CASSILAGAGELFF. The chain has TRBV27 and TRBJ2-2, with TRBD2 identical over 9 bases. CDR1 and CDR2 from the germline V gene are MNHEY and SMNVEV (reference sequence). Unmatched junction bases numbered 4, after V lost 5 bases and J lost 6 bases. CDR3 length: 14 amino acids.